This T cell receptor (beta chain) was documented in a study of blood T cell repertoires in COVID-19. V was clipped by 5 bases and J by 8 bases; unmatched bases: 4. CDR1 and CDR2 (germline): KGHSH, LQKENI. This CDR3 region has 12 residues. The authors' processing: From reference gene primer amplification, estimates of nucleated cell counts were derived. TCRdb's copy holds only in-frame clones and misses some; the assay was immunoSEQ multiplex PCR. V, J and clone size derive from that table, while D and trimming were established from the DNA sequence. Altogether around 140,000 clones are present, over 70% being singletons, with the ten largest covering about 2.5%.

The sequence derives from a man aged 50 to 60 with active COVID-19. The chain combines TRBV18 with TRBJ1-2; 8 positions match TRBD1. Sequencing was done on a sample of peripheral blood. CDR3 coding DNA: TGTGCCAGCTCATCCGACAGGGGAGGCTACACCTTC. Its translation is CASSSDRGGYTF. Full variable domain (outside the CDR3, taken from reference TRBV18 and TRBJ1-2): NAGVMQNPRHLVRRRGQEARLRCSPMKGHSHVYWYRQLPEEGLKFMVYLQKENIIDESGMPKERFSAEFPKEGPSILRIQQVVRGDSAAYFCASSSDRGGYTFGSGTRLTVV.